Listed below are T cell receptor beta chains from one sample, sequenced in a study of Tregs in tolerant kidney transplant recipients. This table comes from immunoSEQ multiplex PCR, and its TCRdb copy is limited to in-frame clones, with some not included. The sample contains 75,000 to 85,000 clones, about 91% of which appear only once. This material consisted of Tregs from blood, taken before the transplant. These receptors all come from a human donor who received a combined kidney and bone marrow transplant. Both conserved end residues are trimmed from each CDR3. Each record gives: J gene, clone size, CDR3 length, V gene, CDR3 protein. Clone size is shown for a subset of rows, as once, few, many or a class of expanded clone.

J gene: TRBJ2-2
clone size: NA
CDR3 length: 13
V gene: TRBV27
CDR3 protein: ASRQPGLHTGELF

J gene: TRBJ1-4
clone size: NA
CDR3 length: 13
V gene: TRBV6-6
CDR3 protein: ASSYSSRGNEKLF

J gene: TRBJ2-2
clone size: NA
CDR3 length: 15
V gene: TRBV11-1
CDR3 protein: ASSLGDLGGWPGELF

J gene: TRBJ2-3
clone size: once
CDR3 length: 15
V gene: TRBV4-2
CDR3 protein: ASSQEILGARADTQY

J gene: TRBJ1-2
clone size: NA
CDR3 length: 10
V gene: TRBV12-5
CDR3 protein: ASGLSTGSGT

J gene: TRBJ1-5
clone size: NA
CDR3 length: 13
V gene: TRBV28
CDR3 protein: ASRTRSFAIQPQH

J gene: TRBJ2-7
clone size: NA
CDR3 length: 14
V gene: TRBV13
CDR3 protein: ASSSRPGQGGSEQY

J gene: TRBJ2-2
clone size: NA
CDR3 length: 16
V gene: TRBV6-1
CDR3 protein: ASSEYGGLPSDTGEPF

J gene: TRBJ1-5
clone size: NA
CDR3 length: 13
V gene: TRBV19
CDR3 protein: ASSPWDGYNQPQH

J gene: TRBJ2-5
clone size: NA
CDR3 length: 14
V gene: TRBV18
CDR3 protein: ASSQQDRGQQETQY

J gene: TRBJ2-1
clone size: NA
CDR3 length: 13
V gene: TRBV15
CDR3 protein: ATSRAGGTYNEQF

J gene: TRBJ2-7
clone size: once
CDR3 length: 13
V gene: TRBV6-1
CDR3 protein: ASSSSFSGSYEQY

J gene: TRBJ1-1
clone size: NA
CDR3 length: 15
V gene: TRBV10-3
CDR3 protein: AISRGTGGVGNTEAF

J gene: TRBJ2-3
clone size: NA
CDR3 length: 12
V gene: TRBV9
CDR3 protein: ASSPRLVADTQY

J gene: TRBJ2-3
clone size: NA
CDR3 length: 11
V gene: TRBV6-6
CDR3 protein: ASSFEPRNTQY

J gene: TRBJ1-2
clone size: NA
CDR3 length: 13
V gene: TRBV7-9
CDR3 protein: ASSRAGGSDYGYT

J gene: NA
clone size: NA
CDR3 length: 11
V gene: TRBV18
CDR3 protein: ASSPGAQETQY

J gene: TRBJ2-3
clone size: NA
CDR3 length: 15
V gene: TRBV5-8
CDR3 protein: ASSRKRESTSTDTQY

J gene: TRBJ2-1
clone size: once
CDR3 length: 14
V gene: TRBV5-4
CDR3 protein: ASSLDPSGRHNEQF

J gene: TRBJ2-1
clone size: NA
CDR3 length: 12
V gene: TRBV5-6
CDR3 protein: ASSFISPRNEQF

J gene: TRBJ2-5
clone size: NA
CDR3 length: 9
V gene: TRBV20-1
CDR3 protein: SAREKETQY

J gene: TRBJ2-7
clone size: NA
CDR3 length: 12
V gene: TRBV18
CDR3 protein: ASSPGTVPYEQY

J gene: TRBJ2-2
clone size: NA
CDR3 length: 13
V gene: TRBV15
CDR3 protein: ATSRDIQPTGELF

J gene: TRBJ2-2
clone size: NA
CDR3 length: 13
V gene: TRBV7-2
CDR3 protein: ASSFDRGGSGELF

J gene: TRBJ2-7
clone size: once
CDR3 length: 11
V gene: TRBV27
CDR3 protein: ASGGQPTYEQY

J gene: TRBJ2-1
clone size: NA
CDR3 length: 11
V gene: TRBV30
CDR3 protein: AWVRPGYNEQF

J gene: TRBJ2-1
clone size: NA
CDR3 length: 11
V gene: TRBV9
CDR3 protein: ASSVSPPGEQF

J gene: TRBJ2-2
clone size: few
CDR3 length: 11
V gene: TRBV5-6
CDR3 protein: ARSEEVTGELF

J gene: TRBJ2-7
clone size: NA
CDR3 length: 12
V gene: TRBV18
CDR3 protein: ASSPGQGSYEQY

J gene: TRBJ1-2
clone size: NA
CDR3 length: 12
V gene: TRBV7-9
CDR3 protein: ASSSGGNNYGYT

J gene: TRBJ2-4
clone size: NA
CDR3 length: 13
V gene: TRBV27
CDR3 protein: ASRASNLAKNIQY

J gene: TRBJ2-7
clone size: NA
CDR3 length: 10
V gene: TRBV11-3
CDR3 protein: ASSLLSGRSV

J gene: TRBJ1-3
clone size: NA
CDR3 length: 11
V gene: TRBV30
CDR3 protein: AWSVGVGNTIY

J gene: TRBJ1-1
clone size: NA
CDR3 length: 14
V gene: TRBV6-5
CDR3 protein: ASSYGGARGGTEAF

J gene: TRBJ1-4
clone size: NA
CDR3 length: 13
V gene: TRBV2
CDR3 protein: ASSRPGQGNEKLF

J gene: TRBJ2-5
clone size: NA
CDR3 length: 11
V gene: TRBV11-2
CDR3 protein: ASSSGGQGTQY

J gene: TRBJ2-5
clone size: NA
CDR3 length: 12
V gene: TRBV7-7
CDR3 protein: ASSLLAVKETQY

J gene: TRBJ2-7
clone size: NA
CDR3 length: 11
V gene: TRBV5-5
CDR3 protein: ASSLQDRGEQY

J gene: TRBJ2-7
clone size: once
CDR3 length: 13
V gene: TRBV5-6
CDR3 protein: ASSDGAHSLYEQY

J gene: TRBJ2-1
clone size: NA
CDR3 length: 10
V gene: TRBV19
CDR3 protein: ASSPRNNEQF

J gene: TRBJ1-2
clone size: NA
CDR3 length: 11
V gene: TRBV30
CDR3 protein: AWSVSGTSGYT

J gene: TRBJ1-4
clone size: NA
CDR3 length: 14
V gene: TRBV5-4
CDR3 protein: ASSKGQGMGNEKLF

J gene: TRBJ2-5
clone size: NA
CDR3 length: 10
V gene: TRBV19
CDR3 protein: ASSIEGETQY

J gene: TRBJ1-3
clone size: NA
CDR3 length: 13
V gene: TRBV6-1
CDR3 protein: ASSDFVALTDTIY

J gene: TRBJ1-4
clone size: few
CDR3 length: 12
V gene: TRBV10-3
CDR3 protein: AISDSNRDSQLF

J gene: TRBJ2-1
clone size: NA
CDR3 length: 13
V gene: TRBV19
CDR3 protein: ASSIRTGSYNEQF

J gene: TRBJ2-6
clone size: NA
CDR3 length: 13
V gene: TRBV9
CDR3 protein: ASSPGTAGANVLT

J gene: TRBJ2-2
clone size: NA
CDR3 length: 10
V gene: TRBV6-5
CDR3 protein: ASSSYTGELF

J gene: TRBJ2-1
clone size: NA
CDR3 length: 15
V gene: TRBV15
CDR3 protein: ATSRGTSGSWGNEQF

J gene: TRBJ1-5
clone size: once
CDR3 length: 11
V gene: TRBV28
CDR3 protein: ASSLLRFQPQH

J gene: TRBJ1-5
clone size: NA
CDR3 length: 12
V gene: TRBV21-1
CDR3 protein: ASSKQTDHQPQH

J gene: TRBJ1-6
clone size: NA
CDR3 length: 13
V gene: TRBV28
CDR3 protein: ASSSRGSNNSPLH

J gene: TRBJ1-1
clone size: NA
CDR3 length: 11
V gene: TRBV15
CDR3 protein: ATSREIRQGAF

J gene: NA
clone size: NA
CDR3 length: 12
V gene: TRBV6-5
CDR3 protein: ASSYSPGGYEQY

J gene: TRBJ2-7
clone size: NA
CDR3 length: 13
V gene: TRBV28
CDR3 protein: ASSSPTGTRLEQY

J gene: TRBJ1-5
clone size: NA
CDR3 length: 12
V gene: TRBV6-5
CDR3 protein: ASSYGQGGQPQH

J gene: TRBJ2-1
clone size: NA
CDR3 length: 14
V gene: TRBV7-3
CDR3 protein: ASSLLGTSGRNEQF

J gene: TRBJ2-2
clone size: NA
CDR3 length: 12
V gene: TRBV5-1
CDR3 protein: ASSLGGNTGELF

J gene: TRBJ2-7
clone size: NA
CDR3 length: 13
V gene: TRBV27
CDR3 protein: ASSNPGGRQDEQY